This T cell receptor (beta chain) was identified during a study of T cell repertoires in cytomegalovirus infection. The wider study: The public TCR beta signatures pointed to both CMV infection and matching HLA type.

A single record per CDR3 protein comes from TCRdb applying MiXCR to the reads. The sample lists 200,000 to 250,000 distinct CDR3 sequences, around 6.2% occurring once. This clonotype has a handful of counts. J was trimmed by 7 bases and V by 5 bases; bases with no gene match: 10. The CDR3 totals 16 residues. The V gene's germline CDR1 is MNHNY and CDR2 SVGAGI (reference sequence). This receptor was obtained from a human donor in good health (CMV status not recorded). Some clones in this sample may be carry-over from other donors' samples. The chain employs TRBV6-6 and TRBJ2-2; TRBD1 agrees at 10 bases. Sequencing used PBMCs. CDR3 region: CASSHGGQGTGGELFF. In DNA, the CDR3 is TGTGCCAGCAGTCACGGGGGACAGGGGACGGGCGGGGAGCTGTTTTTT.